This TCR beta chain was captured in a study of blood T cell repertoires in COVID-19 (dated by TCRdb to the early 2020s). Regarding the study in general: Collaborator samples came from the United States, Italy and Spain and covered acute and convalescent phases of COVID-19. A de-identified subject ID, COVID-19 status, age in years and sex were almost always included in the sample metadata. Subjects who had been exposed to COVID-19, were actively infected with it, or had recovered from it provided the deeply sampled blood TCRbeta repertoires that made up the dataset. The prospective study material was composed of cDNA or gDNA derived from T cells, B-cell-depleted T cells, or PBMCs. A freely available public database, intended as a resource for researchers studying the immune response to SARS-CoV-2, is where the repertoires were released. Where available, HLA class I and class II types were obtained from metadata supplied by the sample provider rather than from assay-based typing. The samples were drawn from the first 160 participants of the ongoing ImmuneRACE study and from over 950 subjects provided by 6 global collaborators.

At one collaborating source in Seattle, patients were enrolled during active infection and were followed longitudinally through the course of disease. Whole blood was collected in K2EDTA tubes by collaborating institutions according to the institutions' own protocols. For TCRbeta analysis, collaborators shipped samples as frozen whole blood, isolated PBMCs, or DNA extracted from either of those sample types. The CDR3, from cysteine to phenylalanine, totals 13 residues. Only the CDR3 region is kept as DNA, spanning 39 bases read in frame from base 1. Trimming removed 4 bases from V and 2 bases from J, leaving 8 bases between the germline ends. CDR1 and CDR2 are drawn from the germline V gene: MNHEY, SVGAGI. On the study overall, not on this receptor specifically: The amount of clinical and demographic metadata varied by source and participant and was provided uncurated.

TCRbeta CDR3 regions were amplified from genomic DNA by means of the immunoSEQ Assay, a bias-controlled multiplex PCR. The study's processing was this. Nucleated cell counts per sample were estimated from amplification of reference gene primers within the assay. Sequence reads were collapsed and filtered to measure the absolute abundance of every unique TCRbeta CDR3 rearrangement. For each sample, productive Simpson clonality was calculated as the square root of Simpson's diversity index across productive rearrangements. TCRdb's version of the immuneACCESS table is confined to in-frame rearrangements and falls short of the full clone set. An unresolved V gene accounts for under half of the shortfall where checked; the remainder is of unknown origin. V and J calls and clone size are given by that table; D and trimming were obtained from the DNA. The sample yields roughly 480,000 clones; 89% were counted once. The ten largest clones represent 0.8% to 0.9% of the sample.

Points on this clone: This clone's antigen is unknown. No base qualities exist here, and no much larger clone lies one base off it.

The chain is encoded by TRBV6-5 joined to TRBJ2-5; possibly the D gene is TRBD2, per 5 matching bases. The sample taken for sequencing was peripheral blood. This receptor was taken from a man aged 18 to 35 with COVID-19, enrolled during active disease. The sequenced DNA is TGTGCCAGCAGTTCCGGGGATCAAGAGACCCAGTACTTC. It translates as CASSSGDQETQYF.